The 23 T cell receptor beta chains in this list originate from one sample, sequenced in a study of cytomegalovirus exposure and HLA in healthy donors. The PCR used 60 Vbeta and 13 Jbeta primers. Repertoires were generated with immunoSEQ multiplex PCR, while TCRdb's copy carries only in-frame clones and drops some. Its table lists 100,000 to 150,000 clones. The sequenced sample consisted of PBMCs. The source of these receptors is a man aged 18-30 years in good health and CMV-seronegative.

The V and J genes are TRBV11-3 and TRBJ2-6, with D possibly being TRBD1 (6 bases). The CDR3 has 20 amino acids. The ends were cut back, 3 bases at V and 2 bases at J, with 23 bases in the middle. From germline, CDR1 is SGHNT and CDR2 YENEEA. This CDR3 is CASSLGISGAFNPGANVLTF. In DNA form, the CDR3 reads TGTGCCAGCAGCTTGGGGATCTCAGGGGCTTTCAATCCTGGGGCCAACGTCCTGACTTTC.

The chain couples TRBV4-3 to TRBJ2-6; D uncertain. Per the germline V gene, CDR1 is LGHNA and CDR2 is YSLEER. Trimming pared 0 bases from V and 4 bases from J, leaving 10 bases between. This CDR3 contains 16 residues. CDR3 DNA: TGCGCCAGCAGCCAAGATCGAGGCGGAGGGGCCAACGTCCTGACTTTC. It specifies CASSQDRGGGANVLTF.

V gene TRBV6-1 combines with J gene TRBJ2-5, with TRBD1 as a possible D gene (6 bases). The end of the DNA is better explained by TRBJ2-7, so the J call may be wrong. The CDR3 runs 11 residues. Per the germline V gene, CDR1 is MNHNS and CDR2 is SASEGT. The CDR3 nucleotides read TGTGCCAGCGGACAGCTCTACGAGCAGTACTTC. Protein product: CASGQLYEQYF.

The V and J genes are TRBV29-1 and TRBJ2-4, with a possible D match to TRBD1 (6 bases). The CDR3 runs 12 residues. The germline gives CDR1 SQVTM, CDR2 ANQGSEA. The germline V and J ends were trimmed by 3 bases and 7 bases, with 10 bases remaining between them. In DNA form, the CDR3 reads TGCAGCGTTGATACAGGGACGAACATTCAGTACTTC. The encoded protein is CSVDTGTNIQYF.

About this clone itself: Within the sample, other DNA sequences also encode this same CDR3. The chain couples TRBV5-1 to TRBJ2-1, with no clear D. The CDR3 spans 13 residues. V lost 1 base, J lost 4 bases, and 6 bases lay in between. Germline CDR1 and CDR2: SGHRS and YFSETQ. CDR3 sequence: CASSLNSYNEQFF. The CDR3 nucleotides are TGCGCCAGCAGCTTGAACAGTTACAATGAGCAGTTCTTC.

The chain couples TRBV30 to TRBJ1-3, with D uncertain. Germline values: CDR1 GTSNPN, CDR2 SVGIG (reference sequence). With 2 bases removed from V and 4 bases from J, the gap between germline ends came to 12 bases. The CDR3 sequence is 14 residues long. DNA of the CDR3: TGTGCCTGGAGTAGGAGTTTGAAAGGAAACACCATATATTTT. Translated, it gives CAWSRSLKGNTIYF.

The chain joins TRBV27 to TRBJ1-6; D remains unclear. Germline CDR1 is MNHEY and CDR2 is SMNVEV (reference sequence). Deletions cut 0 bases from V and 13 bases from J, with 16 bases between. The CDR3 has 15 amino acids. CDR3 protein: CASSLSVVGGNPLHF. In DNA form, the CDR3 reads TGTGCCAGCAGTTTATCGGTCGTTGGCGGGAACCCCCTCCACTTT.

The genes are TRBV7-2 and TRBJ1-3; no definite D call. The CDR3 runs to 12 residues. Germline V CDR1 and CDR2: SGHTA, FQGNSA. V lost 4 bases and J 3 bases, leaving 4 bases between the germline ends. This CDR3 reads CASSSIGNTIYF. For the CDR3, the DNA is TGTGCCAGCAGCTCTATTGGAAACACCATATATTTT.

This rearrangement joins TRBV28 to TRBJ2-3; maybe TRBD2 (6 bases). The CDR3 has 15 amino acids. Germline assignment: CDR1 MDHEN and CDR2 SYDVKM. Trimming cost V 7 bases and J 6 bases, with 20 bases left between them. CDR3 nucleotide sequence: TGTGCCAGCACCCCAGGACTAAACCTGGGGGATACGCAGTATTTT. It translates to CASTPGLNLGDTQYF.

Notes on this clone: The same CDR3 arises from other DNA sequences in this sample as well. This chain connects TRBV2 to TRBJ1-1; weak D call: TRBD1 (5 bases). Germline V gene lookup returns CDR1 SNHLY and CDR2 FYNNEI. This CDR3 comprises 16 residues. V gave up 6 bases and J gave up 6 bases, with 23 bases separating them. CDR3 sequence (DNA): TGTGCCAGCAGCCCTACAGGCCCCACTGGGAGGGCTGAAGCTTTCTTT. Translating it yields CASSPTGPTGRAEAFF.

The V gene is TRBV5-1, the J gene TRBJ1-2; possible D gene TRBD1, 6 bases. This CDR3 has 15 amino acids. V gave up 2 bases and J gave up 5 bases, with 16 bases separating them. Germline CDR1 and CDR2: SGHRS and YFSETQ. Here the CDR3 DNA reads TGCGCCAGCAGCTTATCGACAGGCGATTTGTATGGCTACACCTTC. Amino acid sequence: CASSLSTGDLYGYTF.

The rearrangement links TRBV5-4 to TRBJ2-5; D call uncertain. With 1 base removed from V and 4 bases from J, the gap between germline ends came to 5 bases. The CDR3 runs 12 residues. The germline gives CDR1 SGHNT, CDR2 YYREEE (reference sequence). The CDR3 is CASSLYGETQYF. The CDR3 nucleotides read TGTGCCAGCAGCTTGTACGGAGAGACCCAGTACTTC.

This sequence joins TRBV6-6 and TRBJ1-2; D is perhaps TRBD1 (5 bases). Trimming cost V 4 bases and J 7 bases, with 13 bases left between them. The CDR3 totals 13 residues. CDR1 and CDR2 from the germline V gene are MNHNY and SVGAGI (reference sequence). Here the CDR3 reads CASSFVTGGGYTF. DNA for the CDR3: TGTGCCAGCAGTTTCGTGACCGGGGGTGGCTACACCTTC.

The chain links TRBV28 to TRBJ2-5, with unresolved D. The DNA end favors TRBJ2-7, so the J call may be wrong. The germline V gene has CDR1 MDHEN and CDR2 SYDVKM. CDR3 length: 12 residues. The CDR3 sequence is CASSFGLYEQYF. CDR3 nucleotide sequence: TGTGCCAGCAGTTTTGGGCTCTACGAGCAGTACTTC.

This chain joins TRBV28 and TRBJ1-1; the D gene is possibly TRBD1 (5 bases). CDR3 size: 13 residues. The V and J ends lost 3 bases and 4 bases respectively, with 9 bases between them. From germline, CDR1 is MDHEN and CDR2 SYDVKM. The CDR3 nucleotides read TGTGCCAGCAGTTTTACAGGCGGCACTGAAGCTTTCTTT. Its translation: CASSFTGGTEAFF.

CDR3 protein: CASSLAGTGSRSGELFF. CDR3 coding DNA: TGCGCCAGCAGCTTGGCCGGGACAGGGAGTCGATCCGGGGAGCTGTTTTTT. The V and J genes are TRBV5-1 and TRBJ2-2; TRBD1 matches 9 bases. CDR3 length: 17 amino acids. Germline V CDR1 and CDR2: SGHRS, YFSETQ. The V gene end was trimmed by 0 bases and the J gene end by 6 bases; junction bases not matched to a gene: 9.

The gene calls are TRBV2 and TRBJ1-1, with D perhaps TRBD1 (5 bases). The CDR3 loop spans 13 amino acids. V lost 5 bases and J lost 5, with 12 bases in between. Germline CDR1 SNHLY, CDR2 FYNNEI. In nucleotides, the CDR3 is TGTGCCAGCAGTCAATCAGGGCTGACTGAAGCTTTCTTT. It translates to CASSQSGLTEAFF.

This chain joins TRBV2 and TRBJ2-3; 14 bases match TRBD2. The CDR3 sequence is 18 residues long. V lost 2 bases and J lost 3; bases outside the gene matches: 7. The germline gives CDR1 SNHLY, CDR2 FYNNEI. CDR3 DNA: TGTGCCAGCAGTGAAATGACTAGCGGGGGGGCCTTGACAGATACGCAGTATTTT. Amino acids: CASSEMTSGGALTDTQYF.

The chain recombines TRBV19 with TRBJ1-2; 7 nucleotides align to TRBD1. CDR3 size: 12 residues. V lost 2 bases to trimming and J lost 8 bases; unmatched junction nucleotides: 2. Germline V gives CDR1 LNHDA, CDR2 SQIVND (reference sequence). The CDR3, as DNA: TGTGCCAGTAGTATAACAGGGGAAGGCTACACCTTC. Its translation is CASSITGEGYTF.

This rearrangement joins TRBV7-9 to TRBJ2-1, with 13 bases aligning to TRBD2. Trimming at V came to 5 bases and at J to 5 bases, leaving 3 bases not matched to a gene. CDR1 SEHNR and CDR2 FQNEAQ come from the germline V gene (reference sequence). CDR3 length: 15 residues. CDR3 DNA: TGTGCCAGCAGCCCGGGACTAGCGGGGCACAATGAGCAGTTCTTC. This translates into CASSPGLAGHNEQFF.

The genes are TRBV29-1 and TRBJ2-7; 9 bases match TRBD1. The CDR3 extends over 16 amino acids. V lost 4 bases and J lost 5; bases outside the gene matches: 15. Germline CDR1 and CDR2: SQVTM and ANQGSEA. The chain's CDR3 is CSVGGGPGQGYHEQYF. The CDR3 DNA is TGCAGCGTTGGGGGGGGACCGGGACAGGGCTACCACGAGCAGTACTTC.

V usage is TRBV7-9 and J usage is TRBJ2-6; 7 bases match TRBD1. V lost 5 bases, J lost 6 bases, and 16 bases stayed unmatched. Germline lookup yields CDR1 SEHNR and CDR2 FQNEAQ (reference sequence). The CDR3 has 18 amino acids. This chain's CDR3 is CASSTAGRTGLPANVLTF. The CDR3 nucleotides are TGTGCCAGCAGCACAGCCGGAAGGACAGGTCTTCCGGCCAACGTCCTGACTTTC.

The CDR3 loop is CASSPGQVYEQYF. The CDR3 region has the DNA TGTGCCAGCTCACCGGGGCAGGTGTACGAGCAGTACTTC. V gene TRBV18 combines with J gene TRBJ2-5, with a weak D call TRBD1 (5 bases). The closer fit of TRBJ2-7 to the DNA end suggests the J call may be wrong. Germline V lookup: CDR1 KGHSH, CDR2 LQKENI. This CDR3 is built from 13 residues.